Each of the 30 T cell receptor beta chains below was sequenced from the same sample in a study of T cell responses to AZD1222 COVID-19 vaccine. Produced via immunoSEQ multiplex PCR; TCRdb's table is partial and in-frame only. The sample shows 95,000 to 150,000 clones, 65% to 90% of them seen only once. The sample here was peripheral blood, taken on day 0 of AZD1222 vaccination. Receptor source: an adult in good health.

In the case of this clone: The junction does not match germline at one end; this may be a read error. This chain joins TRBV28 and TRBJ2-7; D call uncertain. The V gene's germline CDR1 is MDHEN and CDR2 SYDVKM. This CDR3 is 14 amino acids long. This CDR3 reads CVSTMTTYSYEQYF. The CDR3 DNA follows: TGTGTCAGCACGATGACGACCTACTCCTACGAGCAGTACTTC. The full variable domain, in which reference TRBV28 and TRBJ2-7 provide the parts outside the CDR3, is DVKVTQSSRYLVKRTGEKVFLECVQDMDHENMFWYRQDPGLGLRLIYFSYDVKMKEKGDIPEGYSVSREKKERFSLILESASTNQTSMYLCVSTMTTYSYEQYFGPGTRLTVT.

CDR3 sequence: CASSEYRGASTGELFF. The CDR3 DNA reads as TGTGCCAGCAGTGAATACCGGGGGGCGAGTACCGGGGAGCTGTTTTTT. The V call is TRBV2, the J call TRBJ2-2; TRBD2 is a possible D gene (7 bases). The CDR3 runs to 16 residues. The V and J ends lost 2 bases and 5 bases respectively, with 15 bases between them. CDR1 and CDR2 (germline): SNHLY, FYNNEI.

The V gene is TRBV7-6, the J gene TRBJ2-3; 10 nucleotides align to TRBD2. The CDR3 covers 17 residues. The V gene's germline CDR1 is SGHVS and CDR2 FNYEAQ. V trimming: 4 bases; J trimming: 1 base; junction bases outside the gene matches: 8. CDR3 sequence reads: CASSSLLTSGRTDTQYF. CDR3 in DNA: TGTGCCAGCAGCTCCCTCTTGACTAGCGGGCGCACAGATACGCAGTATTTT.

The chain has TRBV7-3 and TRBJ2-3, with TRBD2 identical over 8 bases. The CDR3 covers 17 residues. Trimming removed 5 bases from V and 5 bases from J; junction bases left unmatched: 15. CDR1 is SGHTA, CDR2 FQGTGA, per germline. DNA of the CDR3: TGTGCCAGCAGCACAAACAGGGCGGGAGGAGGGAAAGATACGCAGTATTTT. This translates into CASSTNRAGGGKDTQYF.

The genes are TRBV19 and TRBJ2-2; 12 bases map to TRBD2. The CDR3 runs to 15 residues. Trimming removed 7 bases from V and 4 bases from J; junction bases left unmatched: 4. Germline-derived CDR1 and CDR2 are LNHDA and SQIVND (reference sequence). The CDR3 DNA reads TGTGCCAGTAACCTGGGACTAGCGGGCACCGGGGAGCTGTTTTTT. Translating it yields CASNLGLAGTGELFF.

The chain couples TRBV25-1 to TRBJ2-1, with D possibly being TRBD1 or TRBD2 (7 bases each). CDR1 and CDR2 (germline): MGHDK, SYGVNS. V shed 2 bases and J shed 12 bases, with 17 bases lying between them. The CDR3 covers 14 residues. The CDR3 DNA sequence: TGTGCCAGCAGTGAAGCGGGGGCCAGGGGGAGGCAGTTCTTC. This encodes CASSEAGARGRQFF.

The J gene is TRBJ1-2, the V gene TRBV11-1, with TRBD1 identical over 7 bases. V lost 5 bases to trimming and J lost 5 bases; unmatched junction nucleotides: 8. Germline CDR1 and CDR2: SGHAT and FQDESV (reference sequence). CDR3 length equals 14 residues. CDR3 residues: CASSPWTGEYGYTF. For the CDR3, the DNA is TGTGCCAGCAGCCCGTGGACAGGCGAATATGGCTACACCTTC. Full variable domain (remainder filled in from reference TRBV11-1 and TRBJ1-2): EAEVAQSPRYKITEKSQAVAFWCDPISGHATLYWYRQILGQGPELLVQFQDESVVDDSQLPKDRFSAERLKGVDSTLKIQPAELGDSAMYLCASSPWTGEYGYTFGSGTRLTVV.

V usage is TRBV3-1 (or the pseudogene TRBV3-2) and J usage is TRBJ2-7; 7 bases align to TRBD2. This CDR3 contains 15 residues. V trimming: 3 bases; J trimming: 2 bases; junction bases outside the gene matches: 7. Germline V gives CDR1 LGHDT, CDR2 YNNKEL (reference sequence). In nucleotides, the CDR3 is TGTGCCAGCAGCCATCCCCCGGGGGGTACCTACGAGCAGTACTTC. Protein sequence: CASSHPPGGTYEQYF.

This chain joins TRBV18 and TRBJ1-1, with unresolved D. Germline V gene lookup returns CDR1 KGHSH and CDR2 LQKENI. V was clipped by 6 bases and J by 1 base, with 12 bases between them. This CDR3 is built from 14 residues. In DNA, the CDR3 is TGTGCCAGCTCCATCCAGCAGGAGAACACTGAAGCTTTCTTT. This gives the protein CASSIQQENTEAFF.

V and J are TRBV5-4 and TRBJ2-3, with 11 bases lining up with TRBD2. The CDR3 runs 15 residues. J gave up 6 bases and V 2 bases, and 5 bases lay outside the gene matches. Germline V gene lookup returns CDR1 SGHNT and CDR2 YYREEE (reference sequence). CDR3 sequence reads: CASSFSGGAGDTQYF. As DNA, the CDR3 is TGTGCCAGCAGCTTTAGCGGGGGGGCAGGGGATACGCAGTATTTT. The complete variable domain, with remaining parts taken from reference TRBV5-4 and TRBJ2-3, reads ETGVTQSPTHLIKTRGQQVTLRCSSQSGHNTVSWYQQALGQGPQFIFQYYREEENGRGNFPPRFSGLQFPNYSSELNVNALELDDSALYLCASSFSGGAGDTQYFGPGTRLTVL.

The rearrangement links TRBV3-1 (or the pseudogene TRBV3-2) to TRBJ2-7, with D tentatively TRBD1 (6 bases). Trimming removed 6 bases from V and 6 bases from J, with 15 bases in between. The CDR3 length is 13 residues. The germline V gene has CDR1 LGHDT and CDR2 YNNKEL (reference sequence). CDR3 in amino acids: CASREEGVAEQYF. The CDR3 DNA is TGTGCCAGCAGAGAAGAGGGGGTGGCCGAGCAGTACTTC.

The J gene is TRBJ2-4, the V gene TRBV3-1 (or the pseudogene TRBV3-2); 8 bases match TRBD1. The CDR3 covers 15 residues. Germline loops: CDR1 LGHDT, CDR2 YNNKEL (reference sequence). With 4 bases clipped from V and 1 base from J, the junction kept 3 bases outside the gene matches. The CDR3 region is CASSLQGEAKNIQYF. The CDR3 bases are TGTGCCAGCAGCCTACAGGGGGAGGCCAAAAACATTCAGTACTTC.

The chain couples TRBV19 to TRBJ2-2; possibly TRBD2 for D (5 bases). The CDR3 loop spans 16 amino acids. Per germline, CDR1 LNHDA and CDR2 SQIVND (reference sequence). V shed 10 bases and J shed 8 bases, with 26 bases lying between them. In DNA form, the CDR3 reads TGTGCCACTACCCTTAGGACCCACGAGGGCACAGGGGAGCTGTTTTTT. Translation: CATTLRTHEGTGELFF.

V is TRBV5-6 and J is TRBJ1-3; the D is unclear. Germline V gene sequence: CDR1 SGHDT, CDR2 YYEEEE. The CDR3 totals 15 residues. V was shortened by 0 bases and J by 0 bases, with 7 bases between the two germline ends. The CDR3 here is CASSLDPSSGNTIYF. The CDR3 nucleotides are TGTGCCAGCAGCTTGGACCCGAGCTCTGGAAACACCATATATTTT. The full variable domain, in which reference TRBV5-6 and TRBJ1-3 provide the parts outside the CDR3, is DAGVTQSPTHLIKTRGQQVTLRCSPKSGHDTVSWYQQALGQGPQFIFQYYEEEERQRGNFPDRFSGHQFPNYSSELNVNALLLGDSALYLCASSLDPSSGNTIYFGEGSWLTVV.

V and J are TRBV30 and TRBJ1-4; D possibly corresponds to TRBD1 (5 bases). Trimming left V 4 bases short and J 7 bases short, with 16 bases between. The CDR3 is 14 amino acids. CDR1 GTSNPN and CDR2 SVGIG come from the germline V gene (reference sequence). CDR3 protein: CAWMAGPRFEKLFF. In DNA, the CDR3 is TGTGCCTGGATGGCGGGACCCCGATTTGAAAAACTGTTTTTT.

V and J are TRBV7-6 and TRBJ1-5, with a possible D match to TRBD1 (5 bases). The V end lost 5 bases, the J end lost 6 bases, and 20 bases lay between the germline ends. The CDR3 has 16 residues. Per the germline V gene, CDR1 is SGHVS and CDR2 is FNYEAQ. The CDR3 DNA is TGTGCCAGCAGCCCCCCGTGGGCAGGGTTGGGTCAGCCCCAGCATTTT. This codes for CASSPPWAGLGQPQHF. Full variable domain (missing parts from reference TRBV7-6 and TRBJ1-5): GAGVSQSPRYKVTKRGQDVALRCDPISGHVSLYWYRQALGQGPEFLTYFNYEAQQDKSGLPNDRFSAERPEGSISTLTIQRTEQRDSAMYRCASSPPWAGLGQPQHFGDGTRLSIL.

This chain links TRBV30 with TRBJ1-3; no firm D call. CDR1 is GTSNPN and CDR2 is SVGIG in the germline V gene (reference sequence). This CDR3 is 15 amino acids long. V was cut by 1 base and J by 4 bases, with 14 bases left in between. CDR3 sequence: CAWSAAGTRGNTIYF. The CDR3 DNA sequence: TGTGCCTGGAGTGCGGCTGGCACCCGCGGAAACACCATATATTTT.

The rearrangement uses TRBV7-8 and TRBJ2-2; 7 bases are a match to TRBD2. CDR3 length: 16 amino acids. Per the germline V gene, CDR1 is SGHVS and CDR2 is FQNEAQ. The V and J ends lost 5 bases and 2 bases, in that order; junction bases with no gene match: 8. The CDR3 protein is CASSRGVGSNTGELFF. The CDR3 region has the DNA TGTGCCAGCAGCCGGGGGGTGGGAAGCAACACCGGGGAGCTGTTTTTT.

This clone came up once. The chain couples TRBV2 to TRBJ2-2; no clear D gene. Germline assignment: CDR1 SNHLY and CDR2 FYNNEI. This CDR3 is built from 14 residues. V lost 8 bases, J lost 0 bases, and 10 bases lay in between. The CDR3 sequence: CASARLSNTGELFF. CDR3 DNA sequence: TGTGCCAGCGCTAGACTTTCGAACACCGGGGAGCTGTTTTTT.

The chain recombines TRBV5-8 with TRBJ2-5; possibly TRBD2 for D (6 bases). V lost 4 bases to trimming and J lost 5 bases, with 15 bases between them. The CDR3 spans 14 residues. The germline V gene encodes CDR1 SGHTS and CDR2 YDEGEE. The CDR3 here is CASSRRVNQETQYF. The CDR3 nucleotides read TGTGCCAGCAGCCGGAGGGTCAATCAGGAGACCCAGTACTTC.

V gene TRBV6-5 combines with J gene TRBJ1-1, with D perhaps matching TRBD1 (6 bases). Germline assignment: CDR1 MNHEY and CDR2 SVGAGI. This CDR3 contains 13 residues. Between the trimmed V and J ends, which lost 4 bases and 1 base, there was a span of 7 bases. The CDR3 region is CASSSGQNTEAFF. The DNA of the CDR3 is TGTGCCAGCAGTTCGGGACAGAACACTGAAGCTTTCTTT.

This chain connects TRBV5-1 to TRBJ2-7; possible D gene TRBD1, 6 bases. This CDR3 contains 14 residues. The germline V gene encodes CDR1 SGHRS and CDR2 YFSETQ. Trimming cost V 4 bases and J 7 bases, with 18 bases left between them. The CDR3 sequence: CASSPRTATEEQYF. For the CDR3, the DNA is TGCGCCAGCAGCCCAAGGACAGCCACGGAGGAGCAGTACTTC.

This chain joins TRBV6-5 and TRBJ1-6; D might be TRBD1 (6 bases). V was cut by 10 bases and J by 4 bases, with 17 bases left in between. CDR3 length equals 15 residues. The germline CDR1 and CDR2 sequences are MNHEY and SVGAGI. CDR3 region: CATQGGATYNSPLHF. The CDR3 nucleotides read TGTGCCACCCAAGGGGGGGCCACTTATAATTCACCCCTCCACTTT.

V usage is TRBV5-4 and J usage is TRBJ2-6; the match to TRBD1 covers 11 bases. The CDR3 sequence is 18 residues long. CDR1 is SGHNT and CDR2 is YYREEE in the germline V gene (reference sequence). The V gene end was trimmed by 1 base and the J gene end by 4 bases; junction bases not matched to a gene: 7. The DNA for the CDR3 is TGTGCCAGCAGCTTGACTGGACAGGGGGCGCCAGGGGCCAACGTCCTGACTTTC. Amino acids: CASSLTGQGAPGANVLTF.

The CDR3 is CAGGGGYTGELFF. The CDR3 DNA reads as TGTGCCGGGGGAGGGGGCTACACCGGGGAGCTGTTTTTT. This sequence joins TRBV19 and TRBJ2-2, with D perhaps matching TRBD1 or TRBD2 (7 bases each). The germline CDR1 and CDR2 sequences are LNHDA and SQIVND (reference sequence). V shed 11 bases and J shed 3 bases, with 13 bases lying between them. This CDR3 is 13 amino acids long.

The chain uses TRBV28 and TRBJ1-1; no definite D call. This CDR3 has 13 residues. Trimming took 0 bases from V and 1 from J, leaving 3 bases between them. Germline loops: CDR1 MDHEN, CDR2 SYDVKM. The CDR3 spells CASSLWENTEAFF. The CDR3 bases are TGTGCCAGCAGTTTATGGGAGAACACTGAAGCTTTCTTT. Complete variable domain (other parts from reference TRBV28 and TRBJ1-1): DVKVTQSSRYLVKRTGEKVFLECVQDMDHENMFWYRQDPGLGLRLIYFSYDVKMKEKGDIPEGYSVSREKKERFSLILESASTNQTSMYLCASSLWENTEAFFGQGTRLTVV.

The chain employs TRBV19 and TRBJ2-5, with D tentatively TRBD1 (6 bases). There are 13 residues in the CDR3. The germline gives CDR1 LNHDA, CDR2 SQIVND (reference sequence). The V and J ends lost 6 bases and 5 bases respectively, with 13 bases between them. CDR3 in amino acids: CASSPRGTETQYF. CDR3 nucleotide sequence: TGTGCCAGTAGCCCCAGGGGTACCGAGACCCAGTACTTC.

V usage is TRBV19 and J usage is TRBJ1-3; a possible D gene is TRBD1 (6 bases). CDR3 length: 14 residues. Germline assignment: CDR1 LNHDA and CDR2 SQIVND (reference sequence). V lost 3 bases to trimming and J lost 1 base, with 7 bases between them. The CDR3 region is CASSMTGSGNTIYF. DNA of the CDR3: TGTGCCAGTAGTATGACAGGTTCTGGAAACACCATATATTTT. The variable domain in full, completed from reference TRBV19 and TRBJ1-3, reads DGGITQSPKYLFRKEGQNVTLSCEQNLNHDAMYWYRQDPGQGLRLIYYSQIVNDFQKGDIAEGYSVSREKKESFPLTVTSAQKNPTAFYLCASSMTGSGNTIYFGEGSWLTVV.

The gene calls are TRBV5-4 and TRBJ2-3; perhaps TRBD1 as D (6 bases). This CDR3 has 16 residues. Trimming took 6 bases from V and 2 from J, leaving 19 bases between them. Germline V gives CDR1 SGHNT, CDR2 YYREEE (reference sequence). CDR3 in DNA: TGTGCCAGCACCAGGGGTGGGGGCGTCCCCACAGATACGCAGTATTTT. Encoded protein: CASTRGGGVPTDTQYF. The whole variable domain, filled in from reference TRBV5-4 and TRBJ2-3, reads ETGVTQSPTHLIKTRGQQVTLRCSSQSGHNTVSWYQQALGQGPQFIFQYYREEENGRGNFPPRFSGLQFPNYSSELNVNALELDDSALYLCASTRGGGVPTDTQYFGPGTRLTVL.

In its sample, this clone was seen once. The chain carries TRBV5-1 and TRBJ2-5, with D possibly matching TRBD1 (6 bases). The germline V and J ends were trimmed by 8 bases and 2 bases, with 25 bases remaining between them. CDR1 is SGHRS and CDR2 is YFSETQ in the germline V gene. The CDR3 contains 17 residues. The CDR3: CASGPGTRPPEQETQYF. DNA of the CDR3: TGCGCCAGTGGGCCCGGGACAAGACCGCCCGAACAAGAGACCCAGTACTTC.